The TCR beta chain under discussion was sequenced for a study of blood T cell repertoires in COVID-19. Looking at the study overall: Spain, Italy and the United States supplied samples that represented acute and convalescent COVID-19. The cDNA or gDNA used as material had been derived from T cells, B-cell-depleted T cells, or PBMCs.

Enrollees, about 18 to 95 years old, lived in around 23 US areas. In assigning cohorts, the study relied on participant-reported clinical history. In this sample, this clone turned up once. Profiled with immunoSEQ multiplex PCR; TCRdb holds only in-frame clones, not every one. In the table there are about 200,000 clones, roughly four fifths of which are singletons. The V end was cut by 11 bases, the J end by 4 bases, with 15 bases between. Germline V gene data show CDR1 as SGHTA and CDR2 as FQGTGA. This CDR3 is built from 14 residues. The chain has TRBV7-3 and TRBJ2-6; D uncertain. The sequenced sample was PBMCs or T cells enriched from blood (not recorded which). The clonotype was recovered from a middle-aged man who had recovered from COVID-19. CDR3 sequence (DNA): TGTGCCGGATACTGGGCCACGGGGGCCAACGTCCTGACTTTC. It is translated as CAGYWATGANVLTF.